This T cell receptor (beta chain) is drawn from a study of regulatory T cells in long-lasting Graves disease. The time point here: persistent/refractory GD, antithyroid drugs over 5 years with positive TRAb. Construction of the TCR library relied on RNA isolated from PBMCs. Arm-PCR of CDR3 regions and iRepertoire HTBI primers were used to build TCR beta libraries. TCRdb independently ran MiXCR on the multiplex PCR reads; one entry per CDR3 protein. The table records a few hundred thousand distinct CDR3 sequences, roughly 21% of them present only once. Sample: peripheral blood mononuclear cells (PBMCs), taken when the disease was refractory, from a patient treated with antithyroid drugs. This TCR came from a female donor with Graves disease.

CDR3 region: CSPERRPSYEQYF. CDR3 nucleotide sequence: TGCAGCCCCGAGCGGCGGCCCTCCTACGAGCAGTACTTC. The V and J genes are TRBV20-1 and TRBJ2-7, with D possibly matching TRBD2 (5 bases). Germline loops: CDR1 DFQATT, CDR2 SNEGSKA (reference sequence). CDR3 length: 13 residues.